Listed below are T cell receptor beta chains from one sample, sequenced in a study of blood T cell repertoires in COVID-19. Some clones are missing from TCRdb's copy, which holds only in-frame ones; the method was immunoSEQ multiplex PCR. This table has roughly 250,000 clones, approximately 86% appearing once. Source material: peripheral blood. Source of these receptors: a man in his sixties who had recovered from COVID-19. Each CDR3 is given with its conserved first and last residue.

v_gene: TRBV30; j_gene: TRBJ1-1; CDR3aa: CAWKKRGRNTEAFF
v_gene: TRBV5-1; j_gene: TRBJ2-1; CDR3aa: CASSLGPEIYNEQFF
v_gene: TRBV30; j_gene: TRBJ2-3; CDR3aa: CAWADILDTQYF
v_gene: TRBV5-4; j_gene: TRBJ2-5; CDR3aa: CASSFKTSSGGRAETQYF
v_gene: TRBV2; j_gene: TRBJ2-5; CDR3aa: CASSGEGPGPQYF
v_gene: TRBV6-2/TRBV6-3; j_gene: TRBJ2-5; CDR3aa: CASSYYGARGETQYF
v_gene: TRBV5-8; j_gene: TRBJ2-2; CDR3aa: CASSLVRGTGELFF
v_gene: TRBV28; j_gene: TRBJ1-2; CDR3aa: CASSAQGLGYTF
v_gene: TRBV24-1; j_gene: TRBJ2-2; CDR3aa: CATSDLTANTGELFF
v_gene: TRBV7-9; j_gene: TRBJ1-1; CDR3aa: CASSRQVLNTEAFF
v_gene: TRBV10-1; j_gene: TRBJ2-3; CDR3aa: CASSLGPVAGSDTQYF
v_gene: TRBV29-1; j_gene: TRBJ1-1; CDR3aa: CSVGQGNTEAFF
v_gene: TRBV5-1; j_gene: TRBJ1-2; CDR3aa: CASSSGTGVAGYTF
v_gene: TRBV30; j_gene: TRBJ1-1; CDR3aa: CAWSATHLWGGSPSEAFF
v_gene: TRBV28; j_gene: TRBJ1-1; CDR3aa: CASSFAGALNTEAFF
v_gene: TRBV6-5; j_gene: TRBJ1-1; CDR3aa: CASRLTGGTEAFF
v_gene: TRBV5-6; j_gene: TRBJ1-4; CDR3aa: CASSLRGSNEKLFF
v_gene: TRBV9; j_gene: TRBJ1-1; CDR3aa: CASSVFGGEAFF
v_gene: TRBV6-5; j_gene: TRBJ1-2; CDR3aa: CASLGPGAVYGYTF
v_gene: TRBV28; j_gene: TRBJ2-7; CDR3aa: CASSLLAGASYEQYF
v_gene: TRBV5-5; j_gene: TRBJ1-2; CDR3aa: CASSSAGLGNYGYTF
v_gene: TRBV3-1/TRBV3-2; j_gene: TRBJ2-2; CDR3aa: CASSQMTRGISGELFF
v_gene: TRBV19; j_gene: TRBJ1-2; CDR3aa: CASSIPQARGGYTF
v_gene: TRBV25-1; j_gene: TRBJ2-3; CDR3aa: CASSEDRGPADTQYF
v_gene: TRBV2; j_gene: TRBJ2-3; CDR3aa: CASSEGGQGYTDTQYF
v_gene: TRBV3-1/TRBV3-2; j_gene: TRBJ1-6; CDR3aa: CASSQVSNYSPLHF
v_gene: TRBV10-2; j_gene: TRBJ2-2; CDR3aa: CASSELVTGSRELFF
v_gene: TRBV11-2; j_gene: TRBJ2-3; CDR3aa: CASSLTSGTDTQYF
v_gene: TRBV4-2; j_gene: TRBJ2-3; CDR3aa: CASSKGRGTTDTQYF
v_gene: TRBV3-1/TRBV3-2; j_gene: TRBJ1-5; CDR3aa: CASSPGTGGVGNQPQHF
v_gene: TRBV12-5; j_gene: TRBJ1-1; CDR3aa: CASGLGPETGRPEAFF
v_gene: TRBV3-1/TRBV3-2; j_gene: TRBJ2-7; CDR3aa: CASSPRLASPYEQYF
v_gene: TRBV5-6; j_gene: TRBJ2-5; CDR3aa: CASSYNWDSRETQYF
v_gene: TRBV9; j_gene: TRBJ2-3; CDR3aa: CASTRRDYLLDTQYF
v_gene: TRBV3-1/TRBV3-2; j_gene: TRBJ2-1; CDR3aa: CASSQGWLAGGNNEQFF
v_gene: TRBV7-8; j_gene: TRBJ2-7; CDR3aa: CASSLAGRGYEQYF
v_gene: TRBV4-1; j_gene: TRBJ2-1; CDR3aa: CASSQDSNSGRGQFF
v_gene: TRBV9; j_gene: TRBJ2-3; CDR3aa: CASSVERVGHTDTQYF
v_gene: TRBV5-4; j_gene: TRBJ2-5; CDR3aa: CASSSGETQYF
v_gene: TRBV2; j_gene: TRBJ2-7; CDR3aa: CASMWGHSSYEQYF
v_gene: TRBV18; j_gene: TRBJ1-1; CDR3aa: CASSPLPTGDTEAFF
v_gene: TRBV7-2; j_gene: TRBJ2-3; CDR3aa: CASSPWTSSTDTQYF
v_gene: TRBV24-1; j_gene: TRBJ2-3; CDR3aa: CATSDSRGTSGTDTQYF
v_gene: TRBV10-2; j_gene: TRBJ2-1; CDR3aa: CASSGGSGGENEQFF
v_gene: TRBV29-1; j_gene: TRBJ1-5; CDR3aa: CSVLPGDLNQPQHF
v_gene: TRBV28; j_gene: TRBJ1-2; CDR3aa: CASSSKPGQGTNYGYTF
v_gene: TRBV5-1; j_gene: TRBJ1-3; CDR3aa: CASSSTWSSGNTIYF
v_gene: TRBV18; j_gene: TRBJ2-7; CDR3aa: CASSGGQPIYEQYF
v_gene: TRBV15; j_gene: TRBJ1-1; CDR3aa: CATSRDPLYKNTEAFF
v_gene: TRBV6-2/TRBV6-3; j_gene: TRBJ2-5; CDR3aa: CASSYSAGGKETQYF
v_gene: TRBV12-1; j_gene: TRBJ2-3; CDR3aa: CASSCVLATSTDTQYF
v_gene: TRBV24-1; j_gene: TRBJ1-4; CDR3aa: CATSDPRGVGEKLFF